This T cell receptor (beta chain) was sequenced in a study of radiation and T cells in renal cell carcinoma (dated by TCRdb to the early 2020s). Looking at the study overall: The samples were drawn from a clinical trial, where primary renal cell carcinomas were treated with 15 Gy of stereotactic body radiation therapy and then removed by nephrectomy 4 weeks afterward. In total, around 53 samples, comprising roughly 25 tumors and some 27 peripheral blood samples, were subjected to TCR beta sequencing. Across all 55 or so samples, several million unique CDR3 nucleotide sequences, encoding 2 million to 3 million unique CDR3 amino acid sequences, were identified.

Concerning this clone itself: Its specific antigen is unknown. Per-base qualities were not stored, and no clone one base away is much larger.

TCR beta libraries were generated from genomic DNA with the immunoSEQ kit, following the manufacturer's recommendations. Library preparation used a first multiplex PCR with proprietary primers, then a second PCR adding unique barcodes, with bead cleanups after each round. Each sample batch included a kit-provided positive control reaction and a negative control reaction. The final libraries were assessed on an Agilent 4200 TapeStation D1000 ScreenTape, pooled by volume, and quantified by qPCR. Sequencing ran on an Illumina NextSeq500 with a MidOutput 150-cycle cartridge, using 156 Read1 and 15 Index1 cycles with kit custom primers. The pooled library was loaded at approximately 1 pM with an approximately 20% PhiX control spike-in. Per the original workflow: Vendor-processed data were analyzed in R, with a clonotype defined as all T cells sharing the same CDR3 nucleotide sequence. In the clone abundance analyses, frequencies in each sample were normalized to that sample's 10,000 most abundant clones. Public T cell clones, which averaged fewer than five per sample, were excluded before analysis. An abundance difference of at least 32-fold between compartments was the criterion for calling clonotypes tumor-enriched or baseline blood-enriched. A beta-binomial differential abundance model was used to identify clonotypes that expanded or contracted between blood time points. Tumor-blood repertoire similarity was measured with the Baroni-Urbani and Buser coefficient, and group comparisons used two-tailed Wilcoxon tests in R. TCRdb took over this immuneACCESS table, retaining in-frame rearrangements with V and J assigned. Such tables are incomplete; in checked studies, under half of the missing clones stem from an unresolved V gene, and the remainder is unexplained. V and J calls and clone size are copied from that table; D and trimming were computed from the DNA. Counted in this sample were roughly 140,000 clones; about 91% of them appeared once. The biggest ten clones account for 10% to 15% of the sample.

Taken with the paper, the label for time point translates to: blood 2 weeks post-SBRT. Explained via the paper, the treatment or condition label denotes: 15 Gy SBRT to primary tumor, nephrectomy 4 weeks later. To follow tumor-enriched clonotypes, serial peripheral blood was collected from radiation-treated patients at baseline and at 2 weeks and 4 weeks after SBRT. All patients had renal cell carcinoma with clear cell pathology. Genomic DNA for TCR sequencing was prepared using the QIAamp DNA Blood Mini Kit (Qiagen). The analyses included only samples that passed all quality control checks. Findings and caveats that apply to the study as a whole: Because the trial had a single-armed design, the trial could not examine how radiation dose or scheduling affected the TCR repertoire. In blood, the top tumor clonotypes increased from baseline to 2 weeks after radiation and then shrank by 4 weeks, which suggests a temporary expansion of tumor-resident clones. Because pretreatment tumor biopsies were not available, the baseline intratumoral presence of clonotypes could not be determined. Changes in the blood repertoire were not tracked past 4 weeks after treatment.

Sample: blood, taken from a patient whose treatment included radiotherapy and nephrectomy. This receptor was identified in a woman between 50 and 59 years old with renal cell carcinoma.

The CDR3 corresponds to CATSSGLAGGLEETQYF. The nucleotide sequence is given as TGTGCCACCAGCAGCGGACTAGCGGGGGGTCTCGAGGAGACCCAGTACTTC. Recombination connected TRBV15 to TRBJ2-5, with 14 junctional bases fitting TRBD2. Measured from the cysteine to the phenylalanine, the CDR3 is 17 residues long. Here the CDR3 DNA is all that survives: 51 bases in frame from base 1. V and J are trimmed by 3 bases and 5 bases, and the gene matches miss 8 bases of the junction. The germline V gene (reference sequence) sets CDR1 to LNHNV and CDR2 to YYDKDF.